The 20 T cell receptor beta chains below were found in one sample sequenced in a study of cytomegalovirus exposure and HLA in healthy donors. The PCR ran on 60 Vbeta and 13 Jbeta primers. Sequencing was performed with immunoSEQ multiplex PCR; in TCRdb, only in-frame clones are kept and a portion is missing. The table includes some 140,000 clones, 80% detected once. Sequenced input: PBMCs. These receptors were collected from a man aged 30-40 years in good health and CMV-seropositive.

The chain carries TRBV10-3 and TRBJ2-7; D may be TRBD1 (6 bases). The CDR3 contains 13 residues. V dropped 4 bases and J dropped 2 bases, with 9 bases sitting between them. Germline CDR1 and CDR2: ENHRY and SYGVKD. The CDR3 spells CAISGDTAYEQYF. The DNA of the CDR3 is TGTGCCATCAGTGGGGACACAGCCTACGAGCAGTACTTC.

The rearrangement links TRBV28 to TRBJ2-1, with D uncertain. Germline loops: CDR1 MDHEN, CDR2 SYDVKM. The CDR3 has 12 amino acids. V lost 4 bases, J lost 9 bases, and 10 bases lay in between. This CDR3 is CASSSDVSEQFF. CDR3 in DNA: TGTGCCAGCAGTTCCGATGTGAGTGAGCAGTTCTTC.

This clone was recorded a few times. This chain uses TRBV10-3 with TRBJ2-1, with D tentatively TRBD1 (5 bases). This CDR3 region has 13 residues. V was cut by 7 bases and J by 0 bases, with 7 bases left in between. CDR1 and CDR2 (germline): ENHRY, SYGVKD. In DNA, the CDR3 is TGTGCCATCACTGACAGCTCCTACAATGAGCAGTTCTTC. It is translated as CAITDSSYNEQFF.

The CDR3 nucleotides read TGCGCCAGCAGCTTGAGGTCGGGGACAGAACTATCCTACGAGCAGTACTTC. Its translation: CASSLRSGTELSYEQYF. V gene TRBV5-1 combines with J gene TRBJ2-7; TRBD1 aligns across 7 bases. The junction had 11 bases not matched to a gene; V was cut back by 1 base and J by 1 base. This CDR3 region has 17 residues. The germline V gene encodes CDR1 SGHRS and CDR2 YFSETQ.

The chain uses TRBV19 and TRBJ2-3, with 7 bases matching TRBD1. CDR1 is LNHDA and CDR2 is SQIVND in the germline V gene (reference sequence). The V segment lost 8 bases and the J segment 0 bases; nucleotides outside the gene matches: 5. CDR3 size: 14 residues. The CDR3 region is CASRGGTSTDTQYF. The CDR3 nucleotides are TGTGCCAGTCGAGGGGGCACTAGCACAGATACGCAGTATTTT.

The chain carries TRBV6-5 and TRBJ2-7; 9 bases map to TRBD1. The V gene end was trimmed by 6 bases and the J gene end by 0 bases; junction bases not matched to a gene: 6. Germline CDR1 MNHEY, CDR2 SVGAGI. This CDR3 comprises 15 residues. DNA of the CDR3: TGTGCCAGCAGACGGGACAGGGAAAGCTCCTACGAGCAGTACTTC. Translating it yields CASRRDRESSYEQYF.

J is TRBJ2-5 and V is TRBV28; 7 nucleotides agree with TRBD2. The ends lost 2 bases at V and 5 bases at J; junction bases unmatched: 8. Germline V lookup: CDR1 MDHEN, CDR2 SYDVKM. The CDR3 consists of 15 residues. CDR3 bases: TGTGCCAGCAGTTTAGCGGCGCGGGAGTTCGAGACCCAGTACTTC. Protein sequence: CASSLAAREFETQYF.

The chain uses TRBV4-2 and TRBJ2-7; 12 nucleotides match TRBD1. Looked up from germline, CDR1 is LGHNA and CDR2 is YNFKEQ. With 5 bases clipped from V and 5 bases from J, the junction kept 4 bases outside the gene matches. CDR3 size: 14 residues. The CDR3 DNA reads as TGTGCCAGCAGCTCCGGGACAGGGGGCGACGAGCAGTACTTC. Translated: CASSSGTGGDEQYF.

This clone occurred a few times. The rearrangement links TRBV5-1 to TRBJ2-3; D is possibly TRBD2 (6 bases). V was clipped by 0 bases and J by 3 bases, with 8 bases between them. CDR1 SGHRS and CDR2 YFSETQ come from the germline V gene. There are 14 residues in the CDR3. Here the CDR3 DNA reads TGCGCCAGCAGCTTGGGTGGGACTACAGATACGCAGTATTTT. Protein: CASSLGGTTDTQYF.

The V and J genes are TRBV30 and TRBJ2-1; D is perhaps TRBD2 (7 bases). The CDR3 consists of 14 residues. The V end lost 1 base, the J end lost 9 bases, and 16 bases lay between the germline ends. Looked up from germline, CDR1 is GTSNPN and CDR2 is SVGIG (reference sequence). The CDR3 sequence is CAWSASGKGGEQFF. The CDR3 coding sequence is TGTGCCTGGAGTGCAAGCGGGAAAGGGGGTGAGCAGTTCTTC.

The CDR3 region is CASSPFPIGEHGYTF. CDR3 in DNA: TGCGCCAGCAGCCCCTTCCCCATCGGGGAGCATGGCTACACCTTC. V is TRBV5-1 and J is TRBJ1-2, with unresolved D. The germline gives CDR1 SGHRS, CDR2 YFSETQ. The CDR3 loop spans 15 amino acids. V was pared by 4 bases and J by 6 bases, with 19 bases between.

This clone was recorded a few times. CDR3 in amino acids: CASSKGQVTGELFF. The CDR3 region has the DNA TGTGCCAGCAGCAAGGGACAGGTCACCGGGGAGCTGTTTTTT. This chain connects TRBV9 to TRBJ2-2; 8 positions agree with TRBD1. The length of the CDR3 is 14 residues. Trimming cost V 4 bases and J 4 bases; bases outside gene matches: 3. Germline V gene lookup returns CDR1 SGDLS and CDR2 YYNGEE.

The genes are TRBV29-1 and TRBJ2-7, with TRBD2 matching 7 bases. Looked up from germline, CDR1 is SQVTM and CDR2 is ANQGSEA. J was trimmed by 1 base and V by 4 bases; bases with no gene match: 10. This CDR3 region has 15 residues. The CDR3 loop is CSVGGGSASSYEQYF. The CDR3 DNA is TGCAGCGTTGGGGGGGGGTCAGCTTCTTCCTACGAGCAGTACTTC.

This clone was seen more than once but under ten times. The chain links TRBV5-1 to TRBJ2-7; possible D gene TRBD1, 5 bases. The CDR3 totals 16 residues. V lost 0 bases and J 1 base, leaving 14 bases between the germline ends. Germline CDR1 reads SGHRS; CDR2 reads YFSETQ. CDR3 in DNA: TGCGCCAGCAGCTTGGAAGGGGTGACCGGATCCTACGAGCAGTACTTC. This encodes CASSLEGVTGSYEQYF.

The chain links TRBV5-1 to TRBJ2-2; the D gene is possibly TRBD2 (6 bases). Trimming stripped 4 bases from V and 0 bases from J, with 13 bases between. This CDR3 has 16 residues. Germline CDR1 reads SGHRS; CDR2 reads YFSETQ. The CDR3 here is CASSNGLTTNTGELFF. As DNA, the CDR3 is TGCGCCAGCAGCAACGGACTAACGACGAACACCGGGGAGCTGTTTTTT.

The V and J genes are TRBV4-1 and TRBJ1-1; 11 nucleotides line up with TRBD1. The ends lost 3 bases at V and 5 bases at J; junction bases unmatched: 5. The CDR3 runs 15 residues. Per the germline V gene, CDR1 is MGHRA and CDR2 is YSYEKL. Written as DNA, the CDR3 is TGCGCCAGCAGCCATCCCGGACAGGGGGCAACTGAAGCTTTCTTT. This encodes CASSHPGQGATEAFF.

This clone has a single count. The rearrangement uses TRBV28 and TRBJ1-5, with TRBD1 identical over 12 bases. V lost 3 bases, J lost 7 bases, and 7 bases stayed unmatched. Looked up from germline, CDR1 is MDHEN and CDR2 is SYDVKM. CDR3 size: 16 residues. DNA of the CDR3: TGTGCCAGCAGTTTGGAGGGACAGGGGGCCGCACAGCCCCAGCATTTT. This encodes CASSLEGQGAAQPQHF.

V gene TRBV9 combines with J gene TRBJ1-4; 9 nucleotides line up with TRBD1. The ends lost 4 bases at V and 7 bases at J; junction bases unmatched: 8. Germline loops: CDR1 SGDLS, CDR2 YYNGEE. The CDR3 covers 15 residues. The CDR3 is CASSTTGGLGEKLFF. Here the CDR3 DNA reads TGTGCCAGCAGCACCACAGGGGGCTTAGGTGAAAAACTGTTTTTT.

The chain has TRBV6-5 and TRBJ1-2; tentative D call: TRBD1 (6 bases). V lost 6 bases and J lost 6, with 14 bases in between. The CDR3 runs 13 residues. Germline CDR1 reads MNHEY; CDR2 reads SVGAGI. CDR3: CASRSDRTHGYTF. The CDR3 DNA reads as TGTGCCAGCAGGAGCGACAGGACCCATGGCTACACCTTC.

The rearrangement links TRBV18 to TRBJ1-1; the D is unclear. The CDR3 is 14 residues long. Germline CDR1 reads KGHSH; CDR2 reads LQKENI. Trimming left V 3 bases short and J 0 bases short, with 8 bases between. CDR3 residues: CASSPNSLNTEAFF. CDR3 bases: TGTGCCAGCTCACCGAACAGCTTGAACACTGAAGCTTTCTTT.